These 24 T cell receptor beta chains share one sample of origin, sequenced in a study of cytomegalovirus exposure and HLA in healthy donors. Amplification used 60 Vbeta primers and 13 Jbeta primers. The protocol was immunoSEQ multiplex PCR, while the TCRdb copy is restricted to in-frame clones and leaves out a portion. The sample lists 140,000 to 150,000 clones, 76% occurring once. The sequenced sample was PBMCs. The receptors originated from a woman aged 40 to 50 in good health and CMV-seronegative.

The V and J genes are TRBV28 and TRBJ1-2, with a weak D call TRBD1 (5 bases). CDR1 is MDHEN and CDR2 is SYDVKM in the germline V gene. Between the trimmed V and J ends, which lost 7 bases and 6 bases, there was a span of 24 bases. The CDR3 consists of 16 residues. CDR3 DNA sequence: TGTGCCAGCAACCCAACAACGGGGGACCTTAGGGATGGCTACACCTTC. It yields the protein CASNPTTGDLRDGYTF.

The chain has TRBV30 and TRBJ1-2; D call uncertain. Germline loops: CDR1 GTSNPN, CDR2 SVGIG (reference sequence). The CDR3 length is 12 residues. CDR3 nucleotides: TGTGCTGCTGTCGCGGCTAACTATGGCTACACCTTC. Translated, it gives CAAVAANYGYTF.

The chain couples TRBV5-1 to TRBJ1-4; the D gene is possibly TRBD1 (6 bases). CDR1 is SGHRS and CDR2 is YFSETQ in the germline V gene. The germline V and J ends were trimmed by 2 bases and 4 bases, with 12 bases remaining between them. The length of the CDR3 is 15 residues. CDR3 DNA sequence: TGCGCCAGCAGCTTAGGGCAGGGGAATAATGAAAAACTGTTTTTT. Amino acids: CASSLGQGNNEKLFF.

A few counts support this clone. This rearrangement joins TRBV7-9 to TRBJ2-5, with 9 bases that match TRBD1. The CDR3 covers 14 residues. Germline V CDR1 and CDR2: SEHNR, FQNEAQ (reference sequence). With 5 bases clipped from V and 4 bases from J, the junction kept 5 bases outside the gene matches. The CDR3 DNA is TGTGCCAGCAGCGCAACAGGGGGCCGAGAGACCCAGTACTTC. Translation gives CASSATGGRETQYF.

The J gene is TRBJ2-7, the V gene TRBV5-1; D is unresolved. Trimming pared 1 base from V and 5 bases from J, leaving 4 bases between. This CDR3 comprises 11 residues. Germline V gene sequence: CDR1 SGHRS, CDR2 YFSETQ. CDR3 region: CASSLRDEQYF. CDR3 coding DNA: TGCGCCAGCAGCTTGCGCGACGAGCAGTACTTC.

The chain is built from TRBV6-5 and TRBJ1-6, with unresolved D. Germline CDR1 MNHEY, CDR2 SVGAGI. V was clipped by 7 bases and J by 2 bases, with 6 bases between them. The CDR3 runs to 13 residues. The CDR3 is CASTSAYNSPLHF. The CDR3, as DNA: TGTGCCAGCACGTCGGCCTATAATTCACCCCTCCACTTT.

The chain has TRBV10-1 and TRBJ1-3, with D unclear. The germline V gene encodes CDR1 WNHNN and CDR2 SYGVQD (reference sequence). This CDR3 is 14 amino acids long. V was trimmed by 2 bases and J by 2 bases, leaving 7 bases between them. The CDR3 coding sequence is TGCGCCAGCAGTGAGCGGAGTCCTGGAAACACCATATATTTT. The encoded protein is CASSERSPGNTIYF.

The chain is built from TRBV5-1 and TRBJ1-1; 8 nucleotides agree with TRBD1. V lost 2 bases and J lost 5; bases outside the gene matches: 2. The CDR3 totals 13 residues. In germline, CDR1 is SGHRS, CDR2 YFSETQ. CDR3 region: CASSFRQGTEAFF. CDR3 DNA: TGCGCCAGCAGCTTCCGACAGGGGACTGAAGCTTTCTTT. The full variable domain, completed using reference TRBV5-1 and TRBJ1-1, is KAGVTQTPRYLIKTRGQQVTLSCSPISGHRSVSWYQQTPGQGLQFLFEYFSETQRNKGNFPGRFSGRQFSNSRSEMNVSTLELGDSALYLCASSFRQGTEAFFGQGTRLTVV.

This clone has just a few counts. V gene TRBV30 combines with J gene TRBJ2-3; TRBD2 agrees at 10 bases. This CDR3 comprises 18 residues. V was clipped by 4 bases and J by 3 bases; unmatched bases: 16. Germline CDR1 is GTSNPN and CDR2 is SVGIG (reference sequence). The CDR3 DNA sequence: TGTGCCTGGAATGGGCCCCGACGGGCTAGCGGGAGTACAGATACGCAGTATTTT. The encoded protein is CAWNGPRRASGSTDTQYF.

The rearrangement uses TRBV5-1 and TRBJ2-3; TRBD2 matches 9 bases. Germline loops: CDR1 SGHRS, CDR2 YFSETQ. The CDR3 runs 15 residues. The ends lost 7 bases at V and 4 bases at J; junction bases unmatched: 10. The CDR3 sequence: CASSEGSGGADTQYF. CDR3 sequence (DNA): TGCGCCAGCTCCGAGGGTAGCGGGGGAGCAGATACGCAGTATTTT. The whole variable domain, remainder taken from reference TRBV5-1 and TRBJ2-3, is KAGVTQTPRYLIKTRGQQVTLSCSPISGHRSVSWYQQTPGQGLQFLFEYFSETQRNKGNFPGRFSGRQFSNSRSEMNVSTLELGDSALYLCASSEGSGGADTQYFGPGTRLTVL.

J is TRBJ2-7 and V is TRBV6-1; 9 nucleotides match TRBD2. Germline loops: CDR1 MNHNS, CDR2 SASEGT. V shed 2 bases and J 6 bases; nucleotides not matched to a gene: 8. The length of the CDR3 is 15 residues. CDR3 loop: CASSENASGTLEQYF. CDR3 DNA sequence: TGTGCCAGCAGTGAAAATGCTAGCGGGACACTCGAGCAGTACTTC.

This clone was counted a single time. V and J are TRBV4-2 and TRBJ1-3; D uncertain. Germline CDR1 LGHNA, CDR2 YNFKEQ. This CDR3 has 15 residues. The ends were cut back, 0 bases at V and 7 bases at J, with 13 bases in the middle. The CDR3 coding sequence is TGTGCCAGCAGCCAAGATGGTCCCCGGCGGAACACCATATATTTT. Translation: CASSQDGPRRNTIYF.

CDR3 nucleotide sequence: TGTGCCAGCAGTTACGGGACTAGCGGACAAGAGACCCAGTACTTC. Translation: CASSYGTSGQETQYF. The gene calls are TRBV6-5 and TRBJ2-5, with 11 bases that match TRBD2. The CDR3 is 15 residues long. Germline-derived CDR1 and CDR2 are MNHEY and SVGAGI. The ends lost 2 bases at V and 2 bases at J; junction bases unmatched: 1.

CDR3: CASQPGQGNHQPQHF. The CDR3 nucleotides are TGTGCCAGCCAGCCTGGACAGGGGAATCATCAGCCCCAGCATTTT. This chain uses TRBV28 with TRBJ1-5, with 9 bases identical to TRBD1. V lost 8 bases, J lost 5 bases, and 10 bases stayed unmatched. CDR1 is MDHEN and CDR2 is SYDVKM in the germline V gene. This CDR3 is built from 15 residues.

This clone has a handful of counts. The chain combines TRBV5-1 with TRBJ1-4, with 10 bases aligning to TRBD1. The ends lost 5 bases at V and 8 bases at J; junction bases unmatched: 9. The germline V gene has CDR1 SGHRS and CDR2 YFSETQ. This CDR3 is 15 amino acids long. CDR3 amino acids: CASRLSGDRGEKLFF. DNA for the CDR3: TGCGCCAGCAGACTTTCCGGGGACAGGGGCGAAAAACTGTTTTTT.

This sequence joins TRBV29-1 and TRBJ1-3; D gene ambiguous. The CDR3 runs to 13 residues. CDR1 SQVTM and CDR2 ANQGSEA come from the germline V gene. Trimming cost V 4 bases and J 0 bases, with 7 bases left between them. The CDR3 DNA reads as TGCAGCGTTGGGCAAAGCTCTGGAAACACCATATATTTT. Protein sequence: CSVGQSSGNTIYF.

The V gene is TRBV7-8, the J gene TRBJ2-7, with 8 nucleotides matching TRBD2. Germline CDR1 reads SGHVS; CDR2 reads FQNEAQ. CDR3 length equals 17 residues. The J segment lost 1 base and the V segment lost 0 bases, leaving 8 bases of the junction unmatched. The CDR3 loop reads CASSLAYGGRRSYEQYF. DNA of the CDR3: TGTGCCAGCAGCTTAGCCTACGGCGGGAGGAGGTCCTACGAGCAGTACTTC.

The chain combines TRBV19 with TRBJ2-1; the match to TRBD2 covers 16 bases. V trimming: 4 bases; J trimming: 2 bases; junction bases outside the gene matches: 2. The CDR3 contains 17 residues. In germline, CDR1 is LNHDA, CDR2 SQIVND (reference sequence). CDR3 amino acids: CASSTGLAGGAYNEQFF. CDR3 DNA: TGTGCCAGTAGTACGGGACTAGCGGGAGGGGCCTACAATGAGCAGTTCTTC. Based on the CDR3 plus reference TRBV19 and TRBJ2-1, the full variable domain is DGGITQSPKYLFRKEGQNVTLSCEQNLNHDAMYWYRQDPGQGLRLIYYSQIVNDFQKGDIAEGYSVSREKKESFPLTVTSAQKNPTAFYLCASSTGLAGGAYNEQFFGPGTRLTVL.

In DNA, the CDR3 is TGCGCCAGCAGCCAAGAGCCAGGGATTAGGAATGAGCAGTTCTTC. It specifies CASSQEPGIRNEQFF. The genes are TRBV4-1 and TRBJ2-1, with D possibly matching TRBD1 (5 bases). Germline assignment: CDR1 MGHRA and CDR2 YSYEKL. V gave up 0 bases and J gave up 7 bases, with 13 bases separating them. This CDR3 has 15 residues.

This clone appeared a single time. Compared with germline, one end of the junction differs, possibly owing to a read error. The gene calls are TRBV7-9 and TRBJ2-7; 11 bases are a match to TRBD1. The germline CDR1 and CDR2 sequences are SEHNR and FQNEAQ (reference sequence). The CDR3 has 14 amino acids. The chain's CDR3 is CSSSSRGTGGEQYF. In DNA form, the CDR3 reads TGTTCCAGCAGCTCCCGAGGGACAGGGGGCGAGCAGTACTTC.

This rearrangement joins TRBV5-1 to TRBJ2-7; 11 bases map to TRBD2. The V segment lost 4 bases and the J segment 7 bases; nucleotides outside the gene matches: 10. The germline V gene encodes CDR1 SGHRS and CDR2 YFSETQ. This CDR3 has 15 residues. CDR3 protein: CASSPLAGVDLEQYF. CDR3 nucleotide sequence: TGCGCCAGCAGCCCACTAGCGGGAGTCGACCTTGAGCAGTACTTC.

This CDR3 reads CASSLGGGLNEQFF. As DNA, the CDR3 is TGTGCCAGCAGCTTGGGGGGAGGTCTCAATGAGCAGTTCTTC. This chain joins TRBV5-4 and TRBJ2-1, with D perhaps matching TRBD2 (6 bases). Trimming stripped 0 bases from V and 6 bases from J, with 10 bases between. There are 14 residues in the CDR3. Germline V gene lookup returns CDR1 SGHNT and CDR2 YYREEE (reference sequence).

This clone has only a few counts. The rearrangement uses TRBV19 and TRBJ1-5; TRBD1 agrees at 10 bases. The CDR3 contains 14 residues. CDR1 is LNHDA and CDR2 is SQIVND in the germline V gene (reference sequence). V trimming: 4 bases; J trimming: 7 bases; junction bases outside the gene matches: 4. Here the CDR3 DNA reads TGTGCCAGTAGTAGGACAGGGGGTCGGCAGCCCCAGCATTTT. Amino acid sequence: CASSRTGGRQPQHF.

This clone was picked up one time. V usage is TRBV28 and J usage is TRBJ2-7; 7 bases are shared with TRBD2. With V trimmed by 7 bases and J by 0 bases, 6 bases remained unmatched. CDR1 and CDR2 from the germline V gene are MDHEN and SYDVKM. The CDR3 runs 14 residues. The CDR3 bases are TGTGCCAGCAACATGGGGGGGTACTCCTACGAGCAGTACTTC. Amino acids: CASNMGGYSYEQYF.